The entry below describes one TCR beta chain. The source of the sample is a study of blood T cell repertoires in COVID-19. Study-level information: From the United States, Italy and Spain came samples of acute and convalescent COVID-19.

Germline V gene data show CDR1 as KGHSH and CDR2 as LQKENI. This CDR3 spans 13 amino acids. The V end was cut by 5 bases, the J end by 5 bases, with 12 bases between. Assignments of participants to cohorts depended upon their own reported clinical history. Exposed participants came across a COVID-19 case within 2 weeks before study entry. Under the authors' procedure: From reference gene primer amplification, estimates of nucleated cell counts were derived. Clones were sequenced by immunoSEQ multiplex PCR, and TCRdb holds only the in-frame ones, with some missing. V, J and clone size are those of that table, while D and trimming were read from the DNA. This sample carries 200,000 to 250,000 clones, around 89% of them seen once, and the ten largest clones take about 1%.

The origin of this receptor is a man over 45 who had been exposed to COVID-19. The chain has TRBV18 and TRBJ1-2; D is possibly TRBD1 (5 bases). The sequencing input was PBMCs or T cells enriched from blood (not recorded which). Written as DNA, the CDR3 is TGTGCCAGCTCAAGTACAGGCGGATATGGCTACACCTTC. Encoded protein: CASSSTGGYGYTF.